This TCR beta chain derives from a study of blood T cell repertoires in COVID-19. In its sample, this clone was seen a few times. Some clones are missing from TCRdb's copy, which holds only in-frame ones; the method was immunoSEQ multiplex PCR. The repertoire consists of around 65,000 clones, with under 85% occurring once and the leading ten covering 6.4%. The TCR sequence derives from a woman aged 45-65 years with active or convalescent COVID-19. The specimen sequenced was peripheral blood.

In DNA form, the CDR3 reads TGTGCCAGCAGCGGAGTCAGGGGGACGGGTACTGAAGCTTTCTTT. Its protein product is CASSGVRGTGTEAFF. The V and J genes are TRBV9 and TRBJ1-1, with 7 bases aligning to TRBD1. The CDR3 covers 15 residues. CDR1 and CDR2 (germline): SGDLS, YYNGEE. Trimming at V came to 3 bases and at J to 5 bases, leaving 10 bases not matched to a gene.